This TCR beta chain came from a study of blood T cells in healthy people across ages. A note on this clonotype: Its antigen is still unknown.

General study results and limits: Higher diversity, along with more naive CD4+ cells, distinguished long-lived donors from aged donors.

A second PCR, run for roughly 7 to 12 cycles, used a sample-barcoded 5' primer plus a J-beta primer mix. Each CDR3 protein gets one entry after TCRdb re-called the 5' RACE reads with MiXCR. The sample includes about 780,000 distinct CDR3 sequences, around half seen only once; the top ten take 15% to 20%. Extracted total RNA amounted to at least 5.5 micrograms for each sample. Deletions cut 3 bases from V and 7 bases from J, with 15 bases between. Germline-derived CDR1 and CDR2 are ENHRY and SYGVKD. The CDR3 sequence is 15 residues long. The origin of this receptor is a man older than 75 in good health. The sequenced sample consisted of blood. J is TRBJ1-4 and V is TRBV10-3; a weak D match, TRBD1 (5 bases). The CDR3 here is CAISEGGGIGEKLFF. CDR3 bases: TGTGCCATCAGTGAAGGCGGGGGGATCGGTGAAAAACTGTTTTTT.